The clone carrying this TCR beta chain was counted ten times or more. Its antigen is not known. The CDR3 extends over 13 amino acids. Germline loops: CDR1 LNHNV, CDR2 YYDKDF (reference sequence). The V end lost 5 bases, the J end lost 3 bases, and 11 bases lay between the germline ends. Amplification yielded TCR beta CDR3 regions, with RNA transcripts as the source. In the first-round RT-PCR of the TCR CDR3, the HTBI primer set was used. TCRdb redid the calling of the multiplex PCR reads with MiXCR, one entry per CDR3 protein. Among roughly 500,000 distinct CDR3 sequences listed, around 24% were seen once. This sample is drawn from a study of T cells in Graves' hyperthyroidism and ophthalmopathy. Study conclusions and caveats: Within blood appeared most thyroid clonotypes that had expanded above 0.001. The model's output predicted ophthalmopathy at a median of 6.5 months prior to onset.

With duration under 3 months, ophthalmopathy was active: Clinical Activity Score at least 3, NOSPECS at least 4. The PBMCs were taken from 10 ml of fresh peripheral blood. The receptor comes from a woman under 40 with Graves' ophthalmopathy. The rearrangement joins TRBV15 to TRBJ2-7; D might be TRBD1 (6 bases). The specimen was blood. CDR3 nucleotide sequence: TGTGCCACCAGCGGGACAAGGTTCTACGAGCAGTACTTC. As protein: CATSGTRFYEQYF.